This T cell receptor (beta chain) was captured in a study of shared clonotypes between healthy human individuals. Findings and limits, study-wide: Compared with clonotypes that all four donors shared, non-shared clonotypes had lower generation probabilities.

The repertoire was sequenced with immunoSEQ multiplex PCR; TCRdb's copy has only in-frame clones and lacks some. The table lists a few million clones, around 90% of them singletons. About this clone itself: What it binds is unknown.

Trimming cost V 6 bases and J 3 bases, with 6 bases left between them. CDR3 size: 11 residues. Germline lookup yields CDR1 SGHKS and CDR2 YYEKEE (reference sequence). V and J are TRBV5-5 and TRBJ2-5, with D unresolved. The receptor was isolated from a man younger than 35 in good health. Some clones in this sample may be carry-over from other donors' samples. Source material: naive CD4+ T cells from PBMCs. Stated subset: CD45RA+ positively selected. This chain's CDR3 is CASTLKETQYF. CDR3 nucleotides: TGTGCCAGCACCCTGAAAGAGACCCAGTACTTC.